This T cell receptor (beta chain) was sequenced during a study of control samples from healthy donors and cancer patients. V shed 6 bases and J shed 3 bases, with 11 bases lying between them. Germline lookup yields CDR1 MNHEY and CDR2 SVGAGI. This CDR3 region has 13 residues. Libraries were prepared by immunoSEQ multiplex PCR; TCRdb keeps only in-frame clonotypes and omits some of them. Counted here are about 120,000 clones, around 92% occurring once; the ten biggest clones make up around 0.52%. The receptor was isolated from a man older than 75 with head and neck cancer. What was sequenced was PBMCs. The chain carries TRBV6-5 and TRBJ1-2; D is uncertain. The CDR3 DNA sequence: TGTGCCAGCAGCTCAAGGGAGGACTATGGCTACACCTTC. Protein sequence: CASSSREDYGYTF.